This T cell receptor beta chain was recovered during a study of response to subunit inactivated influenza vaccine. V shed 2 bases and J shed 4 bases, with 19 bases lying between them. Germline V gene lookup returns CDR1 SGHKS and CDR2 YYEKEE (reference sequence). The CDR3 has 17 amino acids. MiXCR was run by TCRdb on the RT-PCR reads, yielding one entry per CDR3 protein. The sample contains about 540,000 distinct CDR3 sequences, roughly 25% of which appear only once. This clonotype was seen a few times. The same sample was also used in a study of T cells expressing NK-cell markers. As reported in that work: Scientists made TCR beta cDNA using 5'RACE template switching with UMIs. Repertoires of TCR beta were obtained from T cells sorted as CD3+CD56+NKG2C+, CD3+CD56+NKG2C- and CD3+CD56-NKG2C+. Dominant NKG2C+ clonotypes accounted for about 1.0-8% of CD8+ T cells in about 6 donors. Researchers report these clonotypes also headed the CD3+CD56-NKG2C+ fraction in four donors.

The chain combines TRBV5-5 with TRBJ2-1, with D perhaps given as TRBD1 or TRBD2 (5 bases each). The specimen was CD4+ T cells sorted from PBMCs, collected 11 to 12 days after vaccination. This clonotype originated in a man aged 45-65 years who received an inactivated influenza vaccine. CDR3 in amino acids: CASSFGTVRKRYNEQFF. CDR3 in DNA: TGTGCCAGCAGCTTTGGGACGGTACGGAAGCGATACAATGAGCAGTTCTTC.